The source of this TCR beta chain is a study of blood T cells in healthy people across ages. Study findings and constraints: TCR beta diversity correlated strongly with naive T cell percentage. In the absence of known donor CMV status, changes in expanded clonotypes were possibly confounded.

The donors, all healthy, were Caucasians living in Russia, aged about 6 to 100. A second PCR, run for roughly 7 to 12 cycles, used a sample-barcoded 5' primer plus a J-beta primer mix. TCRdb called the 5' RACE reads again in MiXCR, with one record for every CDR3 protein. This table has about 640,000 distinct CDR3 sequences, around three fifths appearing once. Concerning this clonotype itself: Its antigen is as yet unknown.

The source material was blood. The receptor's source is a man aged 60 to 75 in good health.

This CDR3 is CASSSGGNSPLHF. CDR3 in DNA: TGTGCCAGCAGTTCAGGGGGAAATTCACCCCTCCACTTT. J is TRBJ1-6 and V is TRBV12-3 or TRBV12-4; 7 nucleotides align to TRBD1. The CDR3 totals 13 residues. J lost 7 bases, V lost 4 bases, and 1 base had no gene match.